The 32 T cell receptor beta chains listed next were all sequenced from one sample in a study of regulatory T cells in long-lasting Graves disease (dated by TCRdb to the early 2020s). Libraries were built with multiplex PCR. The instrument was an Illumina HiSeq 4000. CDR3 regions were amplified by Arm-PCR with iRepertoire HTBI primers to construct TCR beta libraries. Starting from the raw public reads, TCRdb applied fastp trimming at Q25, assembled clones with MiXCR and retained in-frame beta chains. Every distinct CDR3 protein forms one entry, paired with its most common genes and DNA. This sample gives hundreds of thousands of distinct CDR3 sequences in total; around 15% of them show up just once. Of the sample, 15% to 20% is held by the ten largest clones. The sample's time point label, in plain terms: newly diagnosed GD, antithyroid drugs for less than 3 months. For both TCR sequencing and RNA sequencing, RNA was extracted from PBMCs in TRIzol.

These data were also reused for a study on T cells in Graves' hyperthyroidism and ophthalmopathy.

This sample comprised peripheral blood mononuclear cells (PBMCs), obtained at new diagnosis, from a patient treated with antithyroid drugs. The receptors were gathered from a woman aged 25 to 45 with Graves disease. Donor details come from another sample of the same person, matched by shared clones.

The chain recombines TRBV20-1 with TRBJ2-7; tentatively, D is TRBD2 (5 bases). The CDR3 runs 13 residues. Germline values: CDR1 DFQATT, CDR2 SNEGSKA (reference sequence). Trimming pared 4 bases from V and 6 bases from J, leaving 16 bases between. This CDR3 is CSAIRLAASEQYF. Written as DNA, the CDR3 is TGCAGTGCTATTCGGCTAGCCGCCAGCGAGCAGTACTTC.

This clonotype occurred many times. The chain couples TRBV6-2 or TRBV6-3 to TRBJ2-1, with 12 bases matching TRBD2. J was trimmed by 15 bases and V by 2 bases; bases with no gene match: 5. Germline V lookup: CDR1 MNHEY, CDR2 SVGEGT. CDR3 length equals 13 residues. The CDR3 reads CASSYATSGRSFF. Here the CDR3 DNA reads TGTGCCAGCAGTTACGCCACTAGCGGGAGGTCGTTCTTC.

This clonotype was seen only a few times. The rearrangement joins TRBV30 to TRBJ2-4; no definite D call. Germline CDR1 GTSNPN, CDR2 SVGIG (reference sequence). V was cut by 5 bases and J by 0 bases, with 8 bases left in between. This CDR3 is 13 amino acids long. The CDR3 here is CAWEQVAKNIQYF. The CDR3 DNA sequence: TGTGCCTGGGAACAAGTAGCCAAAAACATTCAGTACTTC.

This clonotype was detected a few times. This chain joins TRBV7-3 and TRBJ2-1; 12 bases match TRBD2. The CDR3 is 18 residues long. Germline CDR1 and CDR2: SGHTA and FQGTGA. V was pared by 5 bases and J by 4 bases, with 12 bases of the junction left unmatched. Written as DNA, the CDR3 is TGTGCCAGCAGCCTCGACTCGGGAGGACTAGCGGGATACAATGAGCAGTTCTTC. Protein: CASSLDSGGLAGYNEQFF.

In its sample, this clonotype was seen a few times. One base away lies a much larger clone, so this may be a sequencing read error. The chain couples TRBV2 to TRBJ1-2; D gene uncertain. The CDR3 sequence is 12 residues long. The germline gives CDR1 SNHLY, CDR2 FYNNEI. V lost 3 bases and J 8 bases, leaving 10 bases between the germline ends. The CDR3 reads CASSEFRAGYTF. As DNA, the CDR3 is TGTGCCAGCAGTGAGTTCCGCGCCGGCTACACCTTC.

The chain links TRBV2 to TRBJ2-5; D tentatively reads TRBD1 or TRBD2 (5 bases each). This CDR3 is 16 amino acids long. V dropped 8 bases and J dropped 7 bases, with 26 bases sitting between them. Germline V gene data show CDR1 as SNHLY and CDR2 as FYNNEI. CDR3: CASGATGTAGVVTQYF. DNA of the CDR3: TGTGCCAGCGGGGCAACCGGGACCGCCGGGGTGGTGACCCAGTACTTC. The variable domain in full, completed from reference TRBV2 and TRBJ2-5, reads EPEVTQTPSHQVTQMGQEVILRCVPISNHLYFYWYRQILGQKVEFLVSFYNNEISEKSEIFDDQFSVERPDGSNFTLKIRSTKLEDSAMYFCASGATGTAGVVTQYFGPGTRLLVL.

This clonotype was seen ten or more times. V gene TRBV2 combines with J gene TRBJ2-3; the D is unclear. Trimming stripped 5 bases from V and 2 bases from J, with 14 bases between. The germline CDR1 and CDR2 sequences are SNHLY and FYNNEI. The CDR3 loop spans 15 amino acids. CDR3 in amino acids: CASSPRGLPTDTQYF. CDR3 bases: TGTGCCAGCAGTCCCCGCGGCCTTCCCACAGATACGCAGTATTTT. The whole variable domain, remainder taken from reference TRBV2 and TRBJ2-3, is EPEVTQTPSHQVTQMGQEVILRCVPISNHLYFYWYRQILGQKVEFLVSFYNNEISEKSEIFDDQFSVERPDGSNFTLKIRSTKLEDSAMYFCASSPRGLPTDTQYFGPGTRLTVL.

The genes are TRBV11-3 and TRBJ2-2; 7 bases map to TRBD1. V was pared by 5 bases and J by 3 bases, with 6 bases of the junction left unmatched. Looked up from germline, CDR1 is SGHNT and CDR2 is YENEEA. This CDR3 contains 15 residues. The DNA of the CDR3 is TGTGCCAGCAGCCGAGGGGACAGAGACACCGGGGAGCTGTTTTTT. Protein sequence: CASSRGDRDTGELFF.

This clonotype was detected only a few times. In DNA, the CDR3 is TGTGCCAGCTCACCAAAACTAGCGGGAGATAATGAGCAGTTCTTC. Its translation is CASSPKLAGDNEQFF. The V call is TRBV18, the J call TRBJ2-1; 11 bases are a match to TRBD2. Trimming took 2 bases from V and 7 from J; bases not matched to a gene: 4. The CDR3 is made up of 15 amino acids. Germline V lookup: CDR1 KGHSH, CDR2 LQKENI.

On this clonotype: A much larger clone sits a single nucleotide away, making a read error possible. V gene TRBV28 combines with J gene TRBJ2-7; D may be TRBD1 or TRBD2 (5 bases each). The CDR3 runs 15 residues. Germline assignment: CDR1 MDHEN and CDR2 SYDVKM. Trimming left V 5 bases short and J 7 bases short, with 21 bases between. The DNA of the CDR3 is TGTGCCAGCAGTCTAGGGACCGCCAAGGTCGATGAGCAGTACTTC. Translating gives CASSLGTAKVDEQYF.

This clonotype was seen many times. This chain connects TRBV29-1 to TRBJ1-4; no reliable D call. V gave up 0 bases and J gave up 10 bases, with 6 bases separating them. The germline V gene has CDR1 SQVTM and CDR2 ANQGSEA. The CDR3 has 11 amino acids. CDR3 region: CSVEEQRKLFF. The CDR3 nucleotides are TGCAGCGTTGAAGAGCAGAGAAAACTGTTTTTT. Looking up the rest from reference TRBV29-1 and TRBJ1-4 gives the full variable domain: SAVISQKPSRDICQRGTSLTIQCQVDSQVTMMFWYRQQPGQSLTLIATANQGSEATYESGFVIDKFPISRPNLTFSTLTVSNMSPEDSSIYLCSVEEQRKLFFGSGTQLSVL.

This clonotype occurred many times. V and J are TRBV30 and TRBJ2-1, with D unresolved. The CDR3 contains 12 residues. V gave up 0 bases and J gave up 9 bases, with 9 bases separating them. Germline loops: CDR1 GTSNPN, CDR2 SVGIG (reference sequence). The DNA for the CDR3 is TGTGCCTGGAGTGTAGGCGGCAGTGAGCAGTTCTTC. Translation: CAWSVGGSEQFF.

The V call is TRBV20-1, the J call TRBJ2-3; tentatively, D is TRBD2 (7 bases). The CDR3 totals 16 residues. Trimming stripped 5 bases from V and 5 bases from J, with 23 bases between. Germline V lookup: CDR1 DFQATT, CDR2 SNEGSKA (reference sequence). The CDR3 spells CSARLGGESWKDTQYF. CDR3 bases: TGCAGTGCTCGGCTAGGGGGGGAGTCTTGGAAAGATACGCAGTATTTT.

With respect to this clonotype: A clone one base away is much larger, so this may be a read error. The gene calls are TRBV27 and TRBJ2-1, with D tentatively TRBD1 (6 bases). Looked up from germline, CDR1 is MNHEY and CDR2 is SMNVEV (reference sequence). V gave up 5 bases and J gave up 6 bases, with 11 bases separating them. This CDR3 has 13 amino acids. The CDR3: CASSRQEFNEQFF. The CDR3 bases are TGTGCCAGCAGTCGACAGGAGTTCAATGAGCAGTTCTTC.

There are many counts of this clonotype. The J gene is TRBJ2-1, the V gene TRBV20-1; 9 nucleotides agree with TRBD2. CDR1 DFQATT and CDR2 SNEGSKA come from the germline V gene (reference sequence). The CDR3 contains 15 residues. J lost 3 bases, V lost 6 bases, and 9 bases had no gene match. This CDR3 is CSADGREGRYNEQFF. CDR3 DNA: TGCAGTGCCGACGGGCGGGAGGGCCGCTACAATGAGCAGTTCTTC.

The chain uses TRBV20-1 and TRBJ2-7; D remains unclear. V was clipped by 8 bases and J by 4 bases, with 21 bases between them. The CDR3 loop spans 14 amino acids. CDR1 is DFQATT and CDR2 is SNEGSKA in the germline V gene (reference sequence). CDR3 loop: CSSRLGRMGYEQYF. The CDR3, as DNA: TGCAGTTCGAGGTTAGGAAGGATGGGGTACGAGCAGTACTTC.

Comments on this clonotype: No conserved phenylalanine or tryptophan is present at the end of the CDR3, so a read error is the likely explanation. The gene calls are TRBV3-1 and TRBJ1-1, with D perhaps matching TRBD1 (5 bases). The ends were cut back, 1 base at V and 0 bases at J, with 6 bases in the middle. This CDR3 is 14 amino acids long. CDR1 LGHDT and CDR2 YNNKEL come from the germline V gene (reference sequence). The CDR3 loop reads CASSQGQMNTEAFS. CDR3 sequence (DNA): TGTGCCAGCAGCCAAGGACAGATGAACACTGAAGCTTTCTCT.

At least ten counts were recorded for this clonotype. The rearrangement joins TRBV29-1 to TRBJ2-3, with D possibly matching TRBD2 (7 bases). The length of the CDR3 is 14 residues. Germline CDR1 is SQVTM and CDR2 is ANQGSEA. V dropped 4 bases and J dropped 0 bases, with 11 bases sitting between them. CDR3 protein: CSVAGGGSTDTQYF. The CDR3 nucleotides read TGCAGCGTTGCGGGGGGCGGGAGCACAGATACGCAGTATTTT.

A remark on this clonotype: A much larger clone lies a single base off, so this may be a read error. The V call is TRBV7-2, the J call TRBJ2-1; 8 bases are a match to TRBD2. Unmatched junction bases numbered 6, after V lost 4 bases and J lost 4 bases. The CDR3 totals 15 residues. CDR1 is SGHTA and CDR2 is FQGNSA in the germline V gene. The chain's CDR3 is CASSSPGLEYNEQFF. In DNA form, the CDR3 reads TGTGCCAGCAGCTCTCCGGGACTAGAGTACAATGAGCAGTTCTTC.

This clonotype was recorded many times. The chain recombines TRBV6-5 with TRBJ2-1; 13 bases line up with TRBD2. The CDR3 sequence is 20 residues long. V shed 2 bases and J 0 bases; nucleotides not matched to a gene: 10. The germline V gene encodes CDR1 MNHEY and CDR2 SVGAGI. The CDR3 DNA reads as TGTGCCAGCAGTTACGCCCCGGGACTAGCGGGACGACGCTCCTACAATGAGCAGTTCTTC. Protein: CASSYAPGLAGRRSYNEQFF.

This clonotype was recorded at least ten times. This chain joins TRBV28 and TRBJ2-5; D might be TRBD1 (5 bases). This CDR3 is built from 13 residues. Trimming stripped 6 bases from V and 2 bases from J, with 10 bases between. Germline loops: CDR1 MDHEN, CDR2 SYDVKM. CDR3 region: CASRRQLQETQYF. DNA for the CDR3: TGTGCCAGCAGGCGACAGCTTCAAGAGACCCAGTACTTC. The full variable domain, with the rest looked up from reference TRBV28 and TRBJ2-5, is DVKVTQSSRYLVKRTGEKVFLECVQDMDHENMFWYRQDPGLGLRLIYFSYDVKMKEKGDIPEGYSVSREKKERFSLILESASTNQTSMYLCASRRQLQETQYFGPGTRLLVL.

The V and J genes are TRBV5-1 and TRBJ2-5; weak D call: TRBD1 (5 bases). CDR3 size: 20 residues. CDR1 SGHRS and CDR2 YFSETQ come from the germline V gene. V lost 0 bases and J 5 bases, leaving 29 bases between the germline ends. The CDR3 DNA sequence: TGCGCCAGCAGCTTGGGGACACCGTCACAGCTCGTCCAGGGTTCGGAGACCCAGTACTTC. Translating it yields CASSLGTPSQLVQGSETQYF.

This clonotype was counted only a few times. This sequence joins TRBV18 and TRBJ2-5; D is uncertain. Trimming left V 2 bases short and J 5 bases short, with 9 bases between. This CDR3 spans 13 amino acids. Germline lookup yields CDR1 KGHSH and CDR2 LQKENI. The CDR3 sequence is CASSPTWSETQYF. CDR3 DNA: TGTGCCAGCTCACCAACGTGGAGTGAGACCCAGTACTTC.

This chain's CDR3 is CASSFDGSPEQYF. CDR3 nucleotides: TGTGCCAGCAGCTTTGACGGGAGCCCGGAGCAGTACTTC. The rearrangement links TRBV5-5 to TRBJ2-7; D might be TRBD2 (6 bases). The germline V gene encodes CDR1 SGHKS and CDR2 YYEKEE (reference sequence). Between the trimmed V and J ends, which lost 2 bases and 7 bases, there was a span of 13 bases. This CDR3 spans 13 amino acids.

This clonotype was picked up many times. For the CDR3, the DNA is TGTGCCAGCAGTGCCACCCCCGGGACGCTAAACTATGGCTACACCTTC. This gives the protein CASSATPGTLNYGYTF. The chain is built from TRBV27 and TRBJ1-2; maybe TRBD1 (5 bases). Trimming took off 5 bases at V and 2 bases at J, with 18 bases between the two ends. This CDR3 has 16 residues. Germline V gives CDR1 MNHEY, CDR2 SMNVEV (reference sequence).

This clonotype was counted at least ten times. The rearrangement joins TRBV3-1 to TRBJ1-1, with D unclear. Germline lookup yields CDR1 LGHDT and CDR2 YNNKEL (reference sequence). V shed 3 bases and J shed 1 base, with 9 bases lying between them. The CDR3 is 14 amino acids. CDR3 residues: CASSHRTRNTEAFF. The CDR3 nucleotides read TGTGCCAGCAGCCACCGGACGAGGAACACTGAAGCTTTCTTT.

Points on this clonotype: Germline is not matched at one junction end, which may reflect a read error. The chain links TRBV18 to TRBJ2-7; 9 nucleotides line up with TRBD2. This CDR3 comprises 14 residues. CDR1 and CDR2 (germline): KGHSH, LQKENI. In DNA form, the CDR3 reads TGTGCCAGCTCGGCTAGCGGGATTATGTACGAGCAGCACTTC. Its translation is CASSASGIMYEQHF. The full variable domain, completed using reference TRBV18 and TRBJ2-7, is NAGVMQNPRHLVRRRGQEARLRCSPMKGHSHVYWYRQLPEEGLKFMVYLQKENIIDESGMPKERFSAEFPKEGPSILRIQQVVRGDSAAYFCASSASGIMYEQHFGPGTRLTVT.

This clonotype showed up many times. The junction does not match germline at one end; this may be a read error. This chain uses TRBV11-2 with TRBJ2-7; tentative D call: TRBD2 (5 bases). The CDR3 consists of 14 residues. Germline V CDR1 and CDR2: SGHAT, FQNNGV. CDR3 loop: CASSSRGYSYEQYF. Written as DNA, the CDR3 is TGTGCCAGCAGTTCCCGCGGGTATTCCTACGAACAGTACTTC.

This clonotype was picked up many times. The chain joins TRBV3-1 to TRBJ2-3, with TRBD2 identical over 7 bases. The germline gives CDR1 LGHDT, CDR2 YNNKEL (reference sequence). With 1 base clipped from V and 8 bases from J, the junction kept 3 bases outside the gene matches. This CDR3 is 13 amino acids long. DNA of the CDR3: TGTGCCAGCAGCCAAGCTCCTAGCGGTACGCAGTATTTT. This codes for CASSQAPSGTQYF.

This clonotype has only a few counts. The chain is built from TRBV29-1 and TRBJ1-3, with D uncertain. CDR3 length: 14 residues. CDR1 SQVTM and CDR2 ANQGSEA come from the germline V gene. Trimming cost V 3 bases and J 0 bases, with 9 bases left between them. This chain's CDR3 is CSVDLQNSGNTIYF. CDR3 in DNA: TGCAGCGTTGATCTACAGAACTCTGGAAACACCATATATTTT.

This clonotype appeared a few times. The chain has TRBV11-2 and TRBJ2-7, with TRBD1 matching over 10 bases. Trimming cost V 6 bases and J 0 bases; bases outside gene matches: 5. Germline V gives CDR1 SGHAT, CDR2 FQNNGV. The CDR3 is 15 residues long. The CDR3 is CASRFGTGVSYEQYF. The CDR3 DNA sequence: TGTGCCAGCAGATTCGGGACAGGGGTCTCCTACGAGCAGTACTTC.

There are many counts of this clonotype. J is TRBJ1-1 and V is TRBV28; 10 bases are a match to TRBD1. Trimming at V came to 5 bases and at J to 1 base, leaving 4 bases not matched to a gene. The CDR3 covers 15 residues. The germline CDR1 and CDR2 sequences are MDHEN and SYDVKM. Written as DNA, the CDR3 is TGTGCCAGCAGTATGGGGGACAGGGGGAACACTGAAGCTTTCTTT. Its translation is CASSMGDRGNTEAFF.